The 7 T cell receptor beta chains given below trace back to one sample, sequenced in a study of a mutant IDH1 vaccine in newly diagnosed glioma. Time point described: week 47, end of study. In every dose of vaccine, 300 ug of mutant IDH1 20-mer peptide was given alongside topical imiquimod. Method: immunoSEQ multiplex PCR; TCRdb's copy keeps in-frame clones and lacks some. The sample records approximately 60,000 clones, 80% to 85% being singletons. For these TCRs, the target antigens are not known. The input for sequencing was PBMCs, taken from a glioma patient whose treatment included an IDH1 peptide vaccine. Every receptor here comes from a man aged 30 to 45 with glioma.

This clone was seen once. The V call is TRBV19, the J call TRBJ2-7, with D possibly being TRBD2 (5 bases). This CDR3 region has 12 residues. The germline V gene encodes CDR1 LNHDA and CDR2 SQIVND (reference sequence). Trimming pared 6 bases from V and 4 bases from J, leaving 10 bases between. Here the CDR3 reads CASSNTRYEQYF. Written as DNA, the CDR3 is TGTGCCAGTAGCAATACTAGATACGAGCAGTACTTC.

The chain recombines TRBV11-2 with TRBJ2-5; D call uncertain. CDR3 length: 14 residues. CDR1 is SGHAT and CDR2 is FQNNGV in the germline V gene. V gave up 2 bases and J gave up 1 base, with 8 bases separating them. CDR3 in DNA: TGTGCCAGCAGCTTATACAACTTCCAAGAGACCCAGTACTTC. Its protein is CASSLYNFQETQYF.

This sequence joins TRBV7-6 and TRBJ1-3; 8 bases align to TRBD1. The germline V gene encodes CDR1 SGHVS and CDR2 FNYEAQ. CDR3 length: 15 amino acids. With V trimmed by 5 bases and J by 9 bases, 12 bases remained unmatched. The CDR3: CASSPNGQGIATIYF. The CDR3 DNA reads TGTGCCAGCAGCCCTAACGGACAGGGAATAGCCACCATATATTTT.

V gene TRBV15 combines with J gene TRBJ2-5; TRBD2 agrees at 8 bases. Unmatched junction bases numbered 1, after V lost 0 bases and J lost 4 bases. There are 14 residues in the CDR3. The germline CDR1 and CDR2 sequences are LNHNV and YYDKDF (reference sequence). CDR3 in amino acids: CATSREAGAETQYF. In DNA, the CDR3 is TGTGCCACCAGCAGAGAAGCGGGGGCAGAGACCCAGTACTTC.

CDR3 sequence (DNA): TGCGCCAGCAGCTTGGGGACAGCGGATGAAAAACTGTTTTTT. Translating it yields CASSLGTADEKLFF. This chain uses TRBV5-1 with TRBJ1-4, with D possibly TRBD1 on 6 matching bases. In germline, CDR1 is SGHRS, CDR2 YFSETQ. Trimming pared 0 bases from V and 6 bases from J, leaving 9 bases between. This CDR3 comprises 14 residues.

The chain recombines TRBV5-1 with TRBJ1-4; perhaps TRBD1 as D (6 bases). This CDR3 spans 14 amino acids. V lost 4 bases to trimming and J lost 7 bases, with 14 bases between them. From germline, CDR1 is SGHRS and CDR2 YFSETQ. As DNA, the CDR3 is TGCGCCAGCAGCCCACAGGGTAGCGGTGAAAAACTGTTTTTT. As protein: CASSPQGSGEKLFF.

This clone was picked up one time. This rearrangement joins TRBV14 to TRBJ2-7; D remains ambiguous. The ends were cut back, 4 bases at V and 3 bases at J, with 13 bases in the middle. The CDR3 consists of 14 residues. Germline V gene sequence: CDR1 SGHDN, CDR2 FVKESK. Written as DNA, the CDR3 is TGTGCCAGCAGCCGGCTAATATCGGGCTACGAGCAGTACTTC. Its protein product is CASSRLISGYEQYF.